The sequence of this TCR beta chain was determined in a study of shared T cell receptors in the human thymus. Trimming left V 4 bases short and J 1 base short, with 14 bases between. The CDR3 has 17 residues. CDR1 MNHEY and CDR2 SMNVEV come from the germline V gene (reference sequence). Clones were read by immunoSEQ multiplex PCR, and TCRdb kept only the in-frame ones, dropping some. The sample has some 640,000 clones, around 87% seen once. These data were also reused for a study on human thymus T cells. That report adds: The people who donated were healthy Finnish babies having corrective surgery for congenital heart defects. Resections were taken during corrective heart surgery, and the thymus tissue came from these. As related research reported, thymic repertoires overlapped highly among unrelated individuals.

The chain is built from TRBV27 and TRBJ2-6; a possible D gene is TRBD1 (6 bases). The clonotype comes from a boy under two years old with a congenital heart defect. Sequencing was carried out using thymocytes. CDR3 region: CASSSAGEESGANVLTF. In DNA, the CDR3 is TGTGCCAGCAGTTCGGCAGGGGAAGAATCTGGGGCCAACGTCCTGACTTTC.